One sample yielded the 7 T cell receptor beta chains listed below, sequenced in a study of response to subunit inactivated influenza vaccine. TCRdb re-called the RT-PCR reads with MiXCR, one entry per CDR3 protein. The sample carries some 180,000 distinct CDR3 sequences, about 10% recorded once. The sample in question was non-naive T cells sorted from PBMCs, obtained on the day of vaccination. These receptors came from a man aged 45-65 years who received an inactivated influenza vaccine.

This clonotype has just a few counts. The chain is built from TRBV4-1 and TRBJ1-2; D gene unclear. Germline V gene lookup returns CDR1 MGHRA and CDR2 YSYEKL. The CDR3 consists of 14 residues. Trimming stripped 0 bases from V and 8 bases from J, with 13 bases between. The CDR3 protein is CASSQEPRPEGYTF. The CDR3, as DNA: TGCGCCAGCAGCCAAGAACCCAGGCCAGAGGGCTACACCTTC.

Many counts were recorded for this clonotype. The CDR3: CASRIEWSTSGNTIYF. In DNA, the CDR3 is TGTGCCAGCAGAATCGAGTGGAGTACCTCTGGAAACACCATATATTTT. This rearrangement joins TRBV5-5 to TRBJ1-3; D unclear. There are 16 residues in the CDR3. V lost 5 bases to trimming and J lost 0 bases, with 15 bases between them. In germline, CDR1 is SGHKS, CDR2 YYEKEE (reference sequence).

This clonotype was observed a few times. The chain links TRBV5-1 to TRBJ1-6, with D maybe TRBD1 (5 bases). The length of the CDR3 is 15 residues. V shed 4 bases and J shed 8 bases, with 16 bases lying between them. The germline V gene encodes CDR1 SGHRS and CDR2 YFSETQ. The CDR3 here is CASSGGRDRHSPLHF. For the CDR3, the DNA is TGCGCCAGCAGCGGGGGAAGGGACCGGCATTCACCCCTCCACTTT.

The V and J genes are TRBV5-5 and TRBJ2-2; 7 nucleotides line up with TRBD1. Germline V gives CDR1 SGHKS, CDR2 YYEKEE (reference sequence). V dropped 7 bases and J dropped 4; count of bases not matched to a gene: 7. CDR3 length: 14 residues. The CDR3, as DNA: TGTGCCAGCGGCCCCGGGACAGCCACCGGGGAGCTGTTTTTT. Translated: CASGPGTATGELFF.

The CDR3, as DNA: TGTGCCAGCAGTCACAGGGGGCCTACAGATACGCAGTATTTT. It yields the protein CASSHRGPTDTQYF. The chain couples TRBV7-3 to TRBJ2-3, with 9 bases identical to TRBD1. CDR1 and CDR2 from the germline V gene are SGHTA and FQGTGA. Losses at the gene ends were 6 bases for V and 3 bases for J; bases not matched to a gene: 4. CDR3 length: 14 residues. Drawing the rest from reference TRBV7-3 and TRBJ2-3, the complete variable domain is GAGVSQTPSNKVTEKGKYVELRCDPISGHTALYWYRQSLGQGPEFLIYFQGTGAADDSGLPNDRFFAVRPEGSVSTLKIQRTERGDSAVYLCASSHRGPTDTQYFGPGTRLTVL.

This clonotype was observed a handful of times. This chain joins TRBV6-1 and TRBJ1-6, with a weak D call TRBD1 (5 bases). The CDR3 runs to 16 residues. V shed 2 bases and J shed 7 bases, with 15 bases lying between them. CDR1 is MNHNS, CDR2 SASEGT, per germline. As DNA, the CDR3 is TGTGCCAGCAGTGAACGGTGGATCCAGGGAAATTCACCCCTCCACTTT. This codes for CASSERWIQGNSPLHF.

This clonotype was detected many times. The chain is built from TRBV12-3 or TRBV12-4 and TRBJ2-7; no firm D call. The V end was cut by 4 bases, the J end by 3 bases, with 16 bases between. There are 15 residues in the CDR3. CDR3 protein: CASSSGPLSFYEQYF. In DNA, the CDR3 is TGTGCCAGCAGTTCCGGGCCCCTCTCCTTCTACGAGCAGTACTTC.